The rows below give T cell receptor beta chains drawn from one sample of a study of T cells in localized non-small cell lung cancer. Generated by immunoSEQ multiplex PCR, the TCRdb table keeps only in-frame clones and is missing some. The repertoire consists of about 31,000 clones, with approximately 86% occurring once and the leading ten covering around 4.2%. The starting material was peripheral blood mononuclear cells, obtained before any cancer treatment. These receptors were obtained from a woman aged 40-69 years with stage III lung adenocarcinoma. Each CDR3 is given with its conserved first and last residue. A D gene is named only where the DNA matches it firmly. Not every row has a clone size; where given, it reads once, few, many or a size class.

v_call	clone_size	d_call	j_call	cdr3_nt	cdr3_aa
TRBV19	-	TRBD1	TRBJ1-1	TGTGCCAGTGGCACAGGGGAAATTGAAGCTTTCTTT	CASGTGEIEAFF
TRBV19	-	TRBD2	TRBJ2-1	TGTGCCAGTAGTCCCGGGAGGGCCTACAATGAGCAGTTCTTC	CASSPGRAYNEQFF
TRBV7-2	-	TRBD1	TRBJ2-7	TGTGCCAGCAGCTCTGGGACAGGGATGGAGCAGTACTTC	CASSSGTGMEQYF
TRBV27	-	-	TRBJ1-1	TGTGCCAGCAGTTTAAGGGGAGCGACCACTGAAGCTTTCTTT	CASSLRGATTEAFF
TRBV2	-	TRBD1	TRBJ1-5	TGTGCCAGCAAGGACAGGGGGGTCAATCAGCCCCAGCATTTT	CASKDRGVNQPQHF
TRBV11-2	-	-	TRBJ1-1	TGTGCCAGCAGCTCCCCTCGGGGGACTGAAGCTTTCTTT	CASSSPRGTEAFF
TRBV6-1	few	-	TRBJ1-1	TGTGCCAGCAGTGAGACCGAGAACACTGAAGCTTTCTTT	CASSETENTEAFF
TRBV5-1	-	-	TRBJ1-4	TGCGCCAGCAGCTTGGGGTCCAGGGAAAAACTGTTTTTT	CASSLGSREKLFF
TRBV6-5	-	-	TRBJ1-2	TGTGCCAGCAGTTACGGCAACTATGGCTACACCTTC	CASSYGNYGYTF
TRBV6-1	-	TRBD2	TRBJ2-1	TGTGCCAGCGGACCGGGACTAGTAATCGCTGAGCAGTTCTTC	CASGPGLVIAEQFF
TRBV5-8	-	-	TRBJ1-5	TGTGCCAGCAGCTTGAAATCTCGGCCCCAGCATTTT	CASSLKSRPQHF
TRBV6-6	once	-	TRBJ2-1	TGTGCCAGCAGGATGAACAGCGATGAGCAGTTCTTC	CASRMNSDEQFF
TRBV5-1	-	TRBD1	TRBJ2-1	TGCGCCAGCAGCTTGGCGCCGACAGGGGGCGGTGAGCAGTTCTTC	CASSLAPTGGGEQFF
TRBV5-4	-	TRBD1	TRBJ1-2	TGTGCCAGCAGCTTGGGGCAGGGGGCAGGTGGCTACACCTTC	CASSLGQGAGGYTF
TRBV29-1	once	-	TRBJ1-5	TGCAGCGTTGGTAGTTGGGATCAGCCCCAGCATTTT	CSVGSWDQPQHF
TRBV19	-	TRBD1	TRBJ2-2	TGTGCCAGTATTGACAGGGTGAACACCGGGGAGCTGTTTTTT	CASIDRVNTGELFF
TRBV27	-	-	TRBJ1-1	TGTGCCAGCAGTCTCTCCGGGGACACTGAAGCTTTCTTT	CASSLSGDTEAFF
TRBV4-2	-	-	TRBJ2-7	TGTGCCAGCAGCCTTGGATTCTCCTACGAGCAGTACTTC	CASSLGFSYEQYF
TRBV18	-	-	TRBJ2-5	TGTGCCAGCTCACCACCTTACGGGAGTACAGAGACCCAGTACTTC	CASSPPYGSTETQYF
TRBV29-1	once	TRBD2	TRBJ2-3	TGCAGCGTTGAAGAAGGGGCGGGGGGTACGCAGTATTTT	CSVEEGAGGTQYF